The next 11 T cell receptor beta chains were all read from a single sample in a study of cytomegalovirus exposure and HLA in healthy donors. Sequencing used immunoSEQ multiplex PCR; TCRdb keeps in-frame clones, though not all of them. Of over 250,000 clones listed, approximately 86% are singletons. Sequenced sample: PBMCs. All receptors derive from a woman between 18 and 29 years old in good health and CMV-seronegative.

The chain carries TRBV5-1 and TRBJ2-7; a possible D gene is TRBD2 (5 bases). V was clipped by 4 bases and J by 4 bases, with 12 bases between them. This CDR3 is 13 amino acids long. CDR1 is SGHRS and CDR2 is YFSETQ in the germline V gene. The CDR3 is CASSPGGGYEQYF. In nucleotides, the CDR3 is TGCGCCAGCAGCCCTGGCGGAGGTTACGAGCAGTACTTC.

This clone was observed a single time. CDR3 in amino acids: CASTKDRDSLSYEQYF. In nucleotides, the CDR3 is TGTGCCAGCACCAAGGACCGGGACAGTCTTTCCTACGAGCAGTACTTC. The gene calls are TRBV27 and TRBJ2-7, with 7 bases matching TRBD1. V was clipped by 7 bases and J by 1 base; unmatched bases: 13. CDR1 is MNHEY and CDR2 is SMNVEV in the germline V gene (reference sequence). This CDR3 region has 16 residues.

The CDR3 region has the DNA TGCGCCAGCAGCTTGAATGAGAGAATTTACTATGGCTACACCTTC. It codes for CASSLNERIYYGYTF. The V call is TRBV5-1, the J call TRBJ1-2, with no clear D. The CDR3 is 15 residues long. The ends were cut back, 1 base at V and 3 bases at J, with 13 bases in the middle. Germline-derived CDR1 and CDR2 are SGHRS and YFSETQ.

The chain links TRBV15 to TRBJ2-1, with D possibly being TRBD1 (5 bases). V lost 0 bases to trimming and J lost 9 bases, with 9 bases between them. The germline V gene encodes CDR1 LNHNV and CDR2 YYDKDF (reference sequence). The CDR3 sequence is 13 residues long. Written as DNA, the CDR3 is TGTGCCACCAGCAGAGACAGGGCCGGTGAGCAGTTCTTC. Protein: CATSRDRAGEQFF.

The chain combines TRBV6-5 with TRBJ2-7, with 8 positions matching TRBD1. Germline V lookup: CDR1 MNHEY, CDR2 SVGAGI. J gave up 2 bases and V 2 bases, and 8 bases lay outside the gene matches. The CDR3 loop spans 16 amino acids. CDR3 amino acids: CASSYKGGQVPYEQYF. In DNA, the CDR3 is TGTGCCAGCAGTTACAAGGGGGGACAGGTCCCCTACGAGCAGTACTTC.

This chain uses TRBV27 with TRBJ1-2; D remains unclear. The CDR3 sequence is 13 residues long. Germline loops: CDR1 MNHEY, CDR2 SMNVEV (reference sequence). Trimming removed 0 bases from V and 8 bases from J, with 10 bases in between. The CDR3, as DNA: TGTGCCAGCAGTTTATCATCGGGTGAGGGCTACACCTTC. It translates to CASSLSSGEGYTF.

The chain uses TRBV7-8 and TRBJ2-3, with D perhaps matching TRBD2 (5 bases). This CDR3 comprises 21 residues. V lost 4 bases to trimming and J lost 6 bases, with 35 bases between them. Germline lookup yields CDR1 SGHVS and CDR2 FQNEAQ. CDR3 residues: CASSSRGVRRVERFVRDTQYF. As DNA, the CDR3 is TGTGCCAGCAGCTCCCGTGGGGTAAGACGGGTGGAGCGGTTTGTTCGGGATACGCAGTATTTT.

The rearrangement uses TRBV21-1 and TRBJ2-7; TRBD1 was called by the table and not checked on the DNA. TRBV21-1 represents a pseudogene. The CDR3 covers 15 residues. The CDR3 protein is CASSSPPRGRYEQYF. CDR3 sequence (DNA): TGTGCCAGCAGCTCCCCTCCCAGGGGCCGCTACGAGCAGTACTTC.

The rearrangement joins TRBV13 to TRBJ2-3, with a tentative D call TRBD1 (5 bases). The CDR3 has 15 amino acids. The germline gives CDR1 PRHDT, CDR2 FYEKMQ (reference sequence). Trimming removed 2 bases at V and 6 bases at J, with 15 bases between. The CDR3 sequence is CASSLKVRVGDTQYF. The CDR3, as DNA: TGTGCCAGCAGCTTAAAGGTCAGGGTCGGGGATACGCAGTATTTT.

This chain connects TRBV19 to TRBJ1-4; D is ambiguous. Germline lookup yields CDR1 LNHDA and CDR2 SQIVND (reference sequence). The CDR3 spans 14 residues. The ends were cut back, 5 bases at V and 3 bases at J, with 10 bases in the middle. The chain's CDR3 is CASSALFSNEKLFF. The CDR3 nucleotides are TGTGCCAGTAGTGCCCTATTCTCTAATGAAAAACTGTTTTTT.

The chain joins TRBV11-2 to TRBJ1-3; weak D call: TRBD1 (5 bases). In germline, CDR1 is SGHAT, CDR2 FQNNGV. The V end lost 6 bases, the J end lost 0 bases, and 9 bases lay between the germline ends. The CDR3 runs 14 residues. The CDR3 DNA sequence: TGTGCCAGCAGTAAGACAGTCTCTGGAAACACCATATATTTT. Translated: CASSKTVSGNTIYF.